This record covers a single T cell receptor beta chain. Its antigen is unknown. This sample stems from a study of cytomegalovirus exposure and HLA in healthy donors. General study results and limits: Researchers reported in a later analysis that common viral pathogens appeared linked to several top clusters. It was likely that a cluster of highly shared sequence variants was a sequencing artifact. As a later analysis showed, a missense DCLRE1C variant was linked to trimming of TCR beta V- and J-genes.

Trimming removed 0 bases from V and 8 bases from J, with 17 bases in between. The CDR3 has 15 amino acids. Germline CDR1 and CDR2: SGHDT and YYEEEE. Although they were nominally healthy when sampled, donors likely had unrecorded immune exposures. PCR involved 60 Vbeta and 13 Jbeta primers. TCRdb's copy holds only in-frame clones and misses some; the assay was immunoSEQ multiplex PCR. The sample contains 37,000 or so clones, 81% of which appear only once. V gene TRBV5-6 combines with J gene TRBJ1-2, with a weak D call TRBD1 (5 bases). The TCR was taken from a middle-aged woman in good health and CMV-seronegative. Sequencing was performed on PBMCs. CDR3 nucleotides: TGTGCCAGCAGCTTGGATGAGGCAGGGAGGTACGGCTACACCTTC. It yields the protein CASSLDEAGRYGYTF.